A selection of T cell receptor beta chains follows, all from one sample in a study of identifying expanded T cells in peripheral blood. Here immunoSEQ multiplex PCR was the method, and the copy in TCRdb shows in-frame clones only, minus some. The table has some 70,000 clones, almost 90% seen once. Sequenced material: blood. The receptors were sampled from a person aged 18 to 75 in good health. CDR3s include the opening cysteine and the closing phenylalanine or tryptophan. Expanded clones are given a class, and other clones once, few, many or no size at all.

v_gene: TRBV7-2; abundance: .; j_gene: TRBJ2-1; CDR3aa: CASSFRPAGGYNEQFF
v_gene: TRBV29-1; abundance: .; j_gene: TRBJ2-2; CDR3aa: CSVETVRGTGELFF
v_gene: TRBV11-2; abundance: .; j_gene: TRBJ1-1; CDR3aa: CASSSTGGRTEAFF
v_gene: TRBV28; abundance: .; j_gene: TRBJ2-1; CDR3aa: CASSFVAVYNEQFF
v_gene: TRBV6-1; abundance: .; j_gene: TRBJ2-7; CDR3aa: CASSESLGQGSYEQYF
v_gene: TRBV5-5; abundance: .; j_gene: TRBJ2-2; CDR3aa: CASSSRGGGDTGELFF
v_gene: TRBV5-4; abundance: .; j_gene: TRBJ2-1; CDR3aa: CASSPPSGTYNEQFF
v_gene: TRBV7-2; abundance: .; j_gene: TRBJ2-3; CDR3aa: CASSLGGMDTQYF
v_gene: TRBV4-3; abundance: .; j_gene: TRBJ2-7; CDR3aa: CASSQGLAGGQYEQYF
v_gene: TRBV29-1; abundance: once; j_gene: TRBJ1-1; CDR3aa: CSVEGAGVGVNTEAFF
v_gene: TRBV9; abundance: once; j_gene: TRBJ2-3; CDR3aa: CASSHGTDTQYF
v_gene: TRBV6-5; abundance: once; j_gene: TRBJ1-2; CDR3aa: CASSPMGARFDGYTF
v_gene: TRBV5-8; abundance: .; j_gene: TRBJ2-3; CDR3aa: CASSLDSGSDTQYF
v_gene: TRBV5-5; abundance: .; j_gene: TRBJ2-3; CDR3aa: CASSLWDTQYF
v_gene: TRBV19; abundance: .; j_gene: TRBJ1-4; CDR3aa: CASSRQIITATNEKLFF
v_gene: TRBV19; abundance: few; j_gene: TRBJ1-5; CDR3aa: CASTPDRDDQPQHF
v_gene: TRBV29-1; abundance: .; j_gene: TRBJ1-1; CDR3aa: CSVQRTGRNTEAFF
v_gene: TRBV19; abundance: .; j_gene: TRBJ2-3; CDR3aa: CASSIDRSGRGDTQYF
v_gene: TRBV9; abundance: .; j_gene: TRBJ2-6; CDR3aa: CASSVGSGANVLTF
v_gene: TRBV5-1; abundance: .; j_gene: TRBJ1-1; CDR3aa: CASSSMTGVAFF
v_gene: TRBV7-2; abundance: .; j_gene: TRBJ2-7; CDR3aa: CASSLAGTVEQYF
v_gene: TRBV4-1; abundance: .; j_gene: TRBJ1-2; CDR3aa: CADKGELECYGYTF